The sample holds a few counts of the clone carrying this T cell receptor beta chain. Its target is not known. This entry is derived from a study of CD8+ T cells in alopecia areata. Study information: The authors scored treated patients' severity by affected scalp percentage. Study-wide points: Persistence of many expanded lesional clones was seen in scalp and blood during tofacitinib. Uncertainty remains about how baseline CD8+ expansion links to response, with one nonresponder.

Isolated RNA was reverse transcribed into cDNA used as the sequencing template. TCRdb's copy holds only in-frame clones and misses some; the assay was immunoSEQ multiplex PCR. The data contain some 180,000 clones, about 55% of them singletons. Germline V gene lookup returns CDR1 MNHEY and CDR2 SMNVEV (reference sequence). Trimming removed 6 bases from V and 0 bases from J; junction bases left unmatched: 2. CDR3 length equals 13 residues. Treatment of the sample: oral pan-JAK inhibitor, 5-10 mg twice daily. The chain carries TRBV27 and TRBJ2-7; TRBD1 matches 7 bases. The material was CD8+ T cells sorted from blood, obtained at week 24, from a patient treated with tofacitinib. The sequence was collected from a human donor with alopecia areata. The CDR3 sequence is CASRDRSSYEQYF. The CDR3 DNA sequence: TGTGCCAGCAGGGACAGGAGCTCCTACGAGCAGTACTTC.